These 2 T cell receptor beta chains were sequenced from one sample in a study of CD8+ T cells in alopecia areata. Once RNA had been extracted, it was reverse transcribed into cDNA to act as the sequencing template. Profiled with immunoSEQ multiplex PCR; TCRdb holds only in-frame clones, not every one. The sample lists roughly 120,000 clones; around 50% were seen once. Treatment noted: oral pan-JAK inhibitor, 5-10 mg twice daily. Sequenced here: CD8+ T cells sorted from blood, sampled at week 24, from a patient treated with tofacitinib. These receptors originate from a human donor with alopecia areata.

The rearrangement joins TRBV30 to TRBJ2-4, with 9 bases aligning to TRBD2. The CDR3 contains 16 residues. CDR1 and CDR2 from the germline V gene are GTSNPN and SVGIG (reference sequence). The V segment lost 2 bases and the J segment 1 base; nucleotides outside the gene matches: 6. CDR3 coding DNA: TGTGCCTGGAGTAGGGCGGGGGGGTCGGCCAAAAACATTCAGTACTTC. This translates into CAWSRAGGSAKNIQYF.

The chain couples TRBV30 to TRBJ2-7; 7 bases are shared with TRBD1. The CDR3 sequence is 15 residues long. Germline V lookup: CDR1 GTSNPN, CDR2 SVGIG (reference sequence). J was trimmed by 2 bases and V by 1 base; bases with no gene match: 8. The CDR3 DNA reads TGTGCCTGGAGTGGCTGGGGACAGTCTACCTACGAGCAGTACTTC. It codes for CAWSGWGQSTYEQYF.